These T cell receptor beta chains were read from a single sample in a study of blood T cell repertoires in COVID-19. Using immunoSEQ multiplex PCR, the repertoire was profiled, and TCRdb retains in-frame clones only, with some absent. The profile shows roughly 120,000 clones, 80% to 95% of them singletons. The sample was peripheral blood. All receptors come from a man aged 50 or older with COVID-19, enrolled during active disease. The CDR3 runs from the conserved cysteine through the conserved F or W. The D gene is left open where the match is weak. Clone size appears in some rows only: once, few, many, or a class for an expanded clone.

>TRBD1|TRBJ2-2|.|TRBV10-2
CASERGTGLVGELFF
TGCGCCAGCGAGAGGGGGACAGGGTTGGTCGGGGAGCTGTTTTTT
>.|TRBJ1-4|.|TRBV3-1/TRBV3-2
CASSQFLTAGEKLFF
TGTGCCAGCAGCCAATTTTTGACCGCGGGTGAAAAACTGTTTTTT
>TRBD1|TRBJ1-2|few|TRBV11-2
CASSSYRGLKGYTF
TGTGCCAGCAGCTCCTACAGGGGGCTGAAAGGCTACACCTTC
>TRBD2|TRBJ2-3|.|TRBV28
CASSSYAQLAGITDTQYF
TGTGCCAGCAGTTCATATGCTCAACTAGCGGGTATCACAGATACGCAGTATTTT
>.|TRBJ2-1|.|TRBV11-3
CASSPAGLSSYNEQFF
TGTGCCAGCAGCCCCGCGGGACTTAGCTCCTACAATGAGCAGTTCTTC
>TRBD1|TRBJ2-1|.|TRBV18
CASSPQGAQGEQFF
TGTGCCAGCTCACCCCAGGGGGCGCAGGGTGAGCAGTTCTTC
>TRBD1|TRBJ2-4|.|TRBV5-6
CASSLGDRNIQYF
TGTGCCAGCAGCTTGGGGGACAGGAACATTCAGTACTTC
>TRBD2|TRBJ2-3|.|TRBV10-1
CASSPGTSGRDTQYF
TGCGCCAGCAGTCCCGGGACTAGCGGGAGGGATACGCAGTATTTT
>TRBD1|TRBJ2-1|.|TRBV6-5
CASRSGQGANNEQFF
TGTGCCAGCAGATCGGGACAGGGGGCCAACAATGAGCAGTTCTTC
>.|TRBJ2-2|.|TRBV30
CAWSLGPWNTGELFF
TGTGCCTGGAGTTTGGGGCCATGGAACACCGGGGAGCTGTTTTTT
>TRBD2|TRBJ2-5|.|TRBV3-1/TRBV3-2
CASSQGTSGTQYF
TGTGCCAGCAGCCAAGGGACTAGTGGGACCCAGTACTTC
>TRBD1|TRBJ1-2|once|TRBV4-3
CASSLDRGNYGYTF
TGCGCCAGCAGCCTTGACAGGGGGAACTATGGCTACACCTTC
>.|TRBJ2-2|once|TRBV15
CATSRPPGHANTGELFF
TGTGCCACCAGCAGACCCCCGGGACATGCGAACACCGGGGAGCTGTTTTTT
>.|TRBJ2-3|.|TRBV9
CASSVKSSSFSSTDTQYF
TGTGCCAGCAGCGTAAAATCTTCTAGTTTTTCTAGCACAGATACGCAGTATTTT
>.|TRBJ2-1|.|TRBV29-1
CSVEEAGVEFF
TGCAGCGTTGAGGAGGCAGGGGTTGAGTTCTTC
>.|TRBJ2-2|few|TRBV5-1
CASSSTVANTGELFF
TGCGCCAGCAGCTCGACAGTCGCGAACACCGGGGAGCTGTTTTTT
>.|TRBJ1-2|.|TRBV5-6
CASSVRARDGYTF
TGTGCCAGCTCCGTCAGGGCACGGGATGGCTACACCTTC
>.|TRBJ2-5|.|TRBV11-2
CASSKAWETQYF
TGTGCCAGCAGCAAAGCCTGGGAGACCCAGTACTTC
>TRBD2|TRBJ2-3|.|TRBV9
CASSPAGGTGGGDTQYF
TGTGCCAGCAGCCCCGCCGGTGGAACAGGCGGGGGAGATACGCAGTATTTT
>TRBD1|TRBJ2-1|.|TRBV24-1
CATSDPKAGTGDEQFF
TGTGCCACCAGTGATCCGAAAGCGGGGACAGGGGATGAGCAGTTCTTC
>.|TRBJ2-3|once|TRBV4-1
CASRGRDTVGTDTQYF
TGCGCCAGCAGAGGGCGGGATACGGTAGGCACAGATACGCAGTATTTT
>TRBD2|TRBJ2-6|.|TRBV4-1
CASSSTSGISGANVLTF
TGCGCCAGCAGCTCTACTAGCGGGATTTCTGGGGCCAACGTCCTGACTTTC
>TRBD1|TRBJ1-1|.|TRBV28
CASSSGQGNTEAFF
TGTGCCAGCAGTTCGGGACAGGGGAACACTGAAGCTTTCTTT
>.|TRBJ1-1|.|TRBV30
CAWSPGVTEAFF
TGTGCCTGGAGTCCCGGGGTCACTGAAGCTTTCTTT
>TRBD1|TRBJ1-1|.|TRBV5-1
CASSLNRGGTEAFF
TGCGCCAGCAGCTTGAACAGGGGAGGCACTGAAGCTTTCTTT
>.|TRBJ1-1|.|TRBV7-2
CASSRFEGTEAFF
TGTGCCAGCAGCCGTTTTGAGGGAACTGAAGCTTTCTTT
>.|TRBJ1-3|.|TRBV15
CATSRDRSSGNTIYF
TGTGCCACCAGCAGAGATCGTTCCTCTGGAAACACCATATATTTT
>.|TRBJ2-1|.|TRBV10-3
CAISGTPYNEQFF
TGTGCCATCAGTGGGACTCCGTACAATGAGCAGTTCTTC
>.|TRBJ1-1|few|TRBV7-3
CASSLQGNTEAFF
TGTGCCAGCAGCTTACAGGGAAACACTGAAGCTTTCTTT
>.|TRBJ1-1|.|TRBV5-1
CASSLGGVQGTEAFF
TGCGCCAGCAGCTTGGGGGGCGTTCAGGGCACTGAAGCTTTCTTT
>.|TRBJ2-1|.|TRBV13
CASSLRTDRYNEQFF
TGTGCCAGCAGCTTAAGGACAGATCGCTACAATGAGCAGTTCTTC
>.|TRBJ2-1|.|TRBV19
CASSMATRDEQFF
TGTGCCAGTAGTATGGCGACTAGAGATGAGCAGTTCTTC
>.|TRBJ1-4|.|TRBV13
CASSLPGETNEKLFF
TGTGCCAGCAGCTTACCGGGGGAGACTAATGAAAAACTGTTTTTT
>.|TRBJ2-5|.|TRBV9
CASSVAATPQETQYF
TGTGCCAGCAGCGTAGCCGCGACACCACAAGAGACCCAGTACTTC
>TRBD1|TRBJ1-1|.|TRBV19
CASSDVQGARAFF
TGTGCCAGTAGTGATGTACAGGGGGCGCGGGCTTTCTTT
>.|TRBJ2-7|.|TRBV7-2
CASRQGVHLYEQYF
TGTGCCAGCAGACAGGGAGTTCACCTCTACGAGCAGTACTTC
>.|TRBJ1-2|.|TRBV19
CASSTPGTATDGYTF
TGTGCCAGTAGCACCCCCGGGACTGCAACCGATGGCTACACCTTC
>.|TRBJ1-4|.|TRBV12-3/TRBV12-4
CASSPGLGKLFF
TGTGCCAGCAGTCCAGGATTAGGAAAACTGTTTTTT
>TRBD2|TRBJ2-1|.|TRBV11-2
CASSLSGGSYEQFF
TGTGCCAGCAGCTTAAGCGGCGGGAGCTATGAGCAGTTCTTC
>.|TRBJ2-7|.|TRBV28
CASFPGDGSEQYF
TGTGCCAGCTTCCCGGGGGATGGGAGCGAGCAGTACTTC
>.|TRBJ2-7|.|TRBV10-3
CAISEERLERGEQYF
TGTGCCATCAGTGAGGAGAGGCTAGAGCGTGGCGAGCAGTACTTC
>TRBD1|TRBJ2-2|few|TRBV5-4
CASSGTRDRANGGELFF
TGTGCCAGCAGCGGAACCCGGGACAGGGCGAATGGCGGGGAGCTGTTTTTT
>TRBD1|TRBJ2-6|.|TRBV4-1
CASSGGQGSNGANVLTF
TGCGCCAGCAGCGGGGGACAGGGGAGTAATGGGGCCAACGTCCTGACTTTC
>.|TRBJ1-4|.|TRBV28
CASSSLGVGSDEKLFF
TGTGCCAGCAGTTCCCTCGGGGTTGGGAGTGATGAAAAACTGTTTTTT
>.|TRBJ1-1|few|TRBV6-1
CASSEDSGTYTEAFF
TGTGCCAGCAGTGAGGACAGCGGTACGTACACTGAAGCTTTCTTT
>TRBD1|TRBJ1-2|.|TRBV19
CASSANRGSGYTF
TGTGCCAGTAGTGCAAACAGGGGAAGCGGCTACACCTTC
>.|TRBJ2-6|once|TRBV14
CASSPRNSGANVLTF
TGTGCCAGCAGCCCGCGGAACTCTGGGGCCAACGTCCTGACTTTC
>TRBD2|TRBJ2-3|.|TRBV7-3
CASSPRATSGKTPARTDTQYF
TGTGCCAGCAGCCCCCGAGCGACTAGCGGCAAAACTCCGGCGCGGACAGATACGCAGTATTTT
>.|TRBJ2-3|.|TRBV4-1
CASSQDQAGVNTDTQYF
TGCGCCAGCAGCCAAGATCAAGCAGGGGTCAACACAGATACGCAGTATTTT
>.|TRBJ2-1|.|TRBV30
CAWSPPPRAEQFF
TGTGCCTGGAGTCCCCCCCCACGCGCAGAGCAGTTCTTC
>.|TRBJ2-7|.|TRBV7-2
CASSLAGGGAYEQYF
TGTGCCAGCAGCTTAGCAGGGGGGGGTGCCTACGAGCAGTACTTC
>TRBD2|TRBJ2-2|.|TRBV27
CASTPYGRGTGELFF
TGTGCCAGCACCCCTTACGGGAGGGGTACCGGGGAGCTGTTTTTT
>.|TRBJ1-2|.|TRBV30
CAWSVRAGANYGYTF
TGTGCCTGGAGTGTAAGGGCAGGGGCCAACTATGGCTACACCTTC
>TRBD2|TRBJ2-1|.|TRBV4-2
CASSLAGRVNEQFF
TGTGCCAGCAGCCTAGCGGGAAGAGTAAATGAGCAGTTCTTC
>TRBD1|TRBJ1-2|.|TRBV27
CASRTGANYGYTF
TGTGCCTCCCGGACAGGGGCGAACTATGGCTACACCTTC
>TRBD1|TRBJ1-5|.|TRBV9
CASSKDGDRPQHF
TGTGCCAGCAGCAAAGACGGGGACAGGCCCCAGCATTTT
>.|TRBJ2-3|.|TRBV12-3/TRBV12-4
CASSFLGTDTQYF
TGTGCCAGCAGTTTTCTCGGCACAGATACGCAGTATTTT
>TRBD2|TRBJ2-1|.|TRBV10-3
CAISAYTGTSGSRINEQFF
TGTGCCATCAGTGCCTACACCGGGACTAGCGGGAGTCGGATCAATGAGCAGTTCTTC
>TRBD1|TRBJ2-7|.|TRBV28
CASRRQGAGSYEQYF
TGTGCCAGCAGACGACAGGGGGCTGGGTCCTACGAGCAGTACTTC
>TRBD1|TRBJ1-2|.|TRBV12-3/TRBV12-4
CASSPGQGISYTF
TGTGCCAGCAGTCCGGGACAGGGCATAAGCTACACCTTC